These T cell receptor beta chains were read from a single sample in a study of patients and donors after allogeneic stem cell transplantation. TCRdb recomputed calls from the RT-PCR reads with MiXCR, one row per CDR3 protein. The sample lists 200,000 to 250,000 distinct CDR3 sequences; around 40% were seen once. Sequenced: blood, either unsorted or a sorted T cell fraction (not recorded which). The receptors come from a human donor who was either an allogeneic HSCT recipient or a stem cell or donor lymphocyte infusion donor (not recorded which). It is not recorded whose cells these are; they may come from a transplant donor. The CDR3 runs from the conserved cysteine through the conserved F or W. The order of the fields is D gene, V gene, J gene, clone size, CDR3 protein, CDR3 DNA. D genes are given only for firm matches. Expanded clones get a size class; other rows say once, few or many, or leave the size out.

D: NA
V: TRBV5-1
J: TRBJ2-5
size: NA
CDR3: CASSLDTGVRRAQYF
DNA: NA

D: NA
V: TRBV3-1
J: TRBJ2-1
size: NA
CDR3: CASSQELSSYNEQFF
DNA: TGTGCCAGCAGCCAAGAGCTGAGCTCCTACAATGAGCAGTTCTTC

D: TRBD2
V: TRBV5-1
J: TRBJ2-1
size: few
CDR3: CASSKGLAIEGPYNEQFF
DNA: TGCGCCAGCAGCAAGGGACTAGCAATCGAGGGGCCCTACAATGAGCAGTTCTTC

D: TRBD2
V: TRBV3-1
J: TRBJ2-2
size: NA
CDR3: CASSQVGGSTGELFF
DNA: TGTGCCAGCAGCCAAGTGGGCGGGAGCACCGGGGAGCTGTTTTTT

D: NA
V: TRBV6-6
J: TRBJ1-4
size: NA
CDR3: CASSYAAARRHEKLFF
DNA: TGTGCCAGCAGTTACGCCGCAGCTAGGAGGCATGAAAAACTGTTTTTT

D: TRBD1
V: TRBV20-1
J: TRBJ1-3
size: few
CDR3: CSAPWTGKSGNTIYF
DNA: TGCAGTGCCCCTTGGACAGGGAAATCTGGAAACACCATATATTTT

D: NA
V: TRBV6-5
J: TRBJ1-6
size: few
CDR3: CASRTLRSPLHF
DNA: TGTGCCAGCCGGACGTTGAGATCACCCCTCCACTTT

D: NA
V: TRBV5-1
J: TRBJ2-2
size: NA
CDR3: CASSLDPAGELFF
DNA: TGCGCCAGCAGCTTAGACCCCGCCGGGGAGCTGTTTTTT

D: NA
V: TRBV20-1
J: TRBJ1-5
size: few
CDR3: CSARTDGGQHF
DNA: TGCAGTGCTAGGACGGACGGGGGCCAGCATTTT

D: TRBD1
V: TRBV25-1
J: TRBJ1-5
size: NA
CDR3: CASSDRDKYQPQHF
DNA: TGTGCCAGCTCTGACAGGGATAAGTATCAGCCCCAGCATTTT

D: NA
V: TRBV29-1
J: TRBJ1-1
size: few
CDR3: CSATPGVGSEAFF
DNA: TGCAGCGCTACACCGGGGGTGGGATCCGAAGCTTTCTTT

D: NA
V: TRBV6-6
J: TRBJ1-2
size: NA
CDR3: CASSSRGPGYTF
DNA: TGTGCCAGCAGTTCCCGGGGACCTGGCTACACCTTC

D: NA
V: TRBV4-2
J: TRBJ2-5
size: NA
CDR3: CASSQDPAGAGTQYF
DNA: TGTGCCAGCAGCCAAGATCCTGCGGGGGCGGGGACCCAGTACTTC

D: NA
V: TRBV10-3
J: TRBJ2-7
size: NA
CDR3: CAISLATTHEQYF
DNA: TGTGCCATCAGCCTAGCAACGACCCACGAGCAGTACTTC

D: NA
V: TRBV4-1
J: TRBJ1-6
size: NA
CDR3: CASSQDGIVPWGSPLHF
DNA: TGCGCCAGCAGCCAAGACGGGATTGTTCCCTGGGGTTCACCCCTCCACTTT

D: TRBD1
V: TRBV28
J: TRBJ1-4
size: NA
CDR3: CASSLTGVGEKLFF
DNA: TGTGCCAGCAGTCTGACAGGGGTTGGTGAAAAACTGTTTTTT

D: NA
V: TRBV12-3/TRBV12-4
J: TRBJ1-2
size: NA
CDR3: CASSPNMDGYTF
DNA: TGTGCCAGCAGTCCTAACATGGATGGCTACACCTTC

D: NA
V: TRBV28
J: TRBJ1-1
size: NA
CDR3: CASSSGWAANTEAFF
DNA: TGTGCCAGCAGTTCGGGATGGGCGGCGAACACTGAAGCTTTCTTT

D: TRBD1
V: TRBV4-1
J: TRBJ1-6
size: NA
CDR3: CASSQGDSRNSPLHF
DNA: TGCGCCAGCAGCCAAGGGGACAGTCGAAATTCACCCCTCCACTTT

D: NA
V: TRBV6-6
J: TRBJ1-1
size: NA
CDR3: CASSYGAGLEAFF
DNA: TGTGCCAGCAGTTACGGAGCCGGATTGGAAGCTTTCTTT

D: TRBD1
V: TRBV28
J: TRBJ1-1
size: NA
CDR3: CASSFSAGGETEAFF
DNA: TGTGCCAGCAGTTTTTCGGCAGGGGGCGAAACTGAAGCTTTCTTT

D: NA
V: TRBV2
J: TRBJ1-6
size: NA
CDR3: CASREQGSYNSPLHF
DNA: TGTGCCAGCAGGGAACAGGGATCCTATAATTCACCCCTCCACTTT

D: TRBD1
V: TRBV29-1
J: TRBJ2-5
size: many
CDR3: CSVGDRGQETQYF
DNA: TGCAGCGTTGGTGACAGGGGTCAAGAGACCCAGTACTTC

D: TRBD1
V: TRBV5-1
J: TRBJ1-2
size: NA
CDR3: CASSLEPGQGLYGYTF
DNA: TGCGCCAGCAGCTTGGAACCGGGACAGGGTCTCTATGGCTACACCTTC

D: NA
V: TRBV9
J: TRBJ1-1
size: NA
CDR3: CASSVEAVNTEAFF
DNA: TGTGCCAGCAGCGTAGAGGCGGTAAACACTGAAGCTTTCTTT

D: NA
V: TRBV20-1
J: TRBJ1-5
size: few
CDR3: CSARSRGSQPQHF
DNA: TGCAGTGCTAGAAGCAGGGGCTCTCAGCCCCAGCATTTT

D: TRBD2
V: TRBV11-1
J: TRBJ2-1
size: NA
CDR3: CASSHSGGYEQFF
DNA: TGTGCCAGCAGCCATAGCGGGGGCTATGAGCAGTTCTTC

D: TRBD1
V: TRBV28
J: TRBJ1-5
size: NA
CDR3: CASRKRTGGTLYSNQPQHF
DNA: TGTGCCAGCAGAAAGCGGACAGGGGGGACATTATATAGCAATCAGCCCCAGCATTTT

D: NA
V: TRBV12-3/TRBV12-4
J: TRBJ1-5
size: NA
CDR3: CASSPIPPQPQHF
DNA: TGTGCCAGCAGTCCTATACCTCCTCAGCCCCAGCATTTT

D: NA
V: TRBV6-2/TRBV6-3
J: TRBJ1-5
size: NA
CDR3: CASNHLGDNQPQHF
DNA: TGTGCCAGCAATCACCTTGGGGACAATCAGCCCCAGCATTTT

D: NA
V: TRBV24-1
J: TRBJ1-2
size: few
CDR3: CATSDTAFYGYTF
DNA: TGTGCCACCAGCGATACAGCTTTCTATGGCTACACCTTC

D: TRBD1
V: TRBV20-1
J: TRBJ2-7
size: NA
CDR3: CSATRDRNTYEQYF
DNA: TGCAGTGCTACACGGGACAGGAACACCTACGAGCAGTACTTC

D: NA
V: TRBV5-4
J: TRBJ2-5
size: few
CDR3: CASSSTGSGQETQYF
DNA: TGTGCCAGCAGCTCTACAGGGTCGGGGCAAGAGACCCAGTACTTC

D: TRBD1
V: TRBV5-1
J: TRBJ1-1
size: few
CDR3: CASSLVAGGEAFF
DNA: TGCGCCAGCAGCTTGGTGGCAGGGGGCGAAGCTTTCTTT

D: NA
V: TRBV12-3/TRBV12-4
J: TRBJ1-6
size: NA
CDR3: CASMKRGSYNSPLHF
DNA: TGTGCCAGCATGAAGAGGGGTTCCTATAATTCACCCCTCCACTTT

D: NA
V: TRBV3-1
J: TRBJ1-6
size: NA
CDR3: CASSHGPGTNSPLHF
DNA: TGTGCCAGCAGCCATGGACCGGGCACCAATTCACCCCTCCACTTT

D: TRBD1
V: TRBV20-1
J: TRBJ1-5
size: few
CDR3: CSASLQGWQPQHF
DNA: TGCAGTGCTAGCCTACAGGGGTGGCAGCCCCAGCATTTT

D: NA
V: TRBV10-3
J: TRBJ1-4
size: few
CDR3: CAIGAGVNEKLFF
DNA: TGTGCCATCGGGGCCGGGGTTAATGAAAAACTGTTTTTT

D: TRBD2
V: TRBV20-1
J: TRBJ2-7
size: NA
CDR3: CSARGLAGATPAYEQYF
DNA: TGCAGTGCTAGAGGCCTAGCGGGGGCAACCCCAGCCTACGAGCAGTACTTC

D: NA
V: TRBV7-2
J: TRBJ2-3
size: once
CDR3: CASSLGLGDTQYF
DNA: TGTGCCAGCAGCTTAGGGCTCGGAGATACGCAGTATTTT

D: NA
V: TRBV10-3
J: TRBJ2-7
size: few
CDR3: CAIRDSSYEQYF
DNA: TGTGCCATCAGGGACAGTTCCTACGAGCAGTACTTC

D: NA
V: TRBV20-1
J: TRBJ1-4
size: NA
CDR3: CSARDVQRRGEKLFF
DNA: TGCAGTGCTAGAGACGTACAGAGGCGCGGGGAAAAACTGTTTTTT

D: TRBD1
V: TRBV6-1
J: TRBJ1-1
size: few
CDR3: CASSGRTGDMNTEAFF
DNA: TGTGCCAGCAGTGGGCGTACAGGGGACATGAACACTGAAGCTTTCTTT

D: NA
V: TRBV19
J: TRBJ1-1
size: few
CDR3: CASSTGSLGRTEAFF
DNA: TGTGCCAGTAGTACAGGATCCTTGGGCCGCACTGAAGCTTTCTTT

D: TRBD2
V: TRBV7-3
J: TRBJ2-3
size: NA
CDR3: CASSSGLAGGTQYF
DNA: TGTGCCAGCAGCTCTGGACTAGCGGGGGGTACGCAGTATTTT

D: TRBD1
V: TRBV6-6
J: TRBJ2-3
size: few
CDR3: CASNQQGAGTDTQYF
DNA: TGTGCCAGCAACCAACAGGGGGCTGGCACAGATACGCAGTATTTT

D: TRBD1
V: TRBV18
J: TRBJ2-3
size: NA
CDR3: CASSRTGVGDTQYF
DNA: TGTGCCAGCTCACGGACAGGGGTTGGAGATACGCAGTATTTT

D: NA
V: TRBV7-9
J: TRBJ1-3
size: NA
CDR3: CASSTDLTLSGNTIYF
DNA: TGTGCCAGCAGCACCGACCTGACGCTCTCTGGAAACACCATATATTTT

D: TRBD1
V: TRBV28
J: TRBJ1-2
size: few
CDR3: CASSSGTGALYGYTF
DNA: TGTGCCAGCAGTTCAGGGACAGGGGCTCTCTATGGCTACACCTTC

D: NA
V: TRBV6-5
J: TRBJ1-4
size: few
CDR3: CASTQTGAQKLFF
DNA: TGTGCCAGCACCCAGACTGGGGCACAAAAACTGTTTTTT

D: NA
V: TRBV7-2
J: TRBJ2-6
size: NA
CDR3: CASSSFVSGANVLTF
DNA: TGTGCCAGCAGCTCCTTCGTTTCTGGGGCCAACGTCCTGACTTTC

D: NA
V: TRBV15
J: TRBJ1-5
size: NA
CDR3: CATSPGTSNQPQHF
DNA: TGTGCCACCAGCCCCGGGACAAGCAATCAGCCCCAGCATTTT

D: NA
V: TRBV11-1
J: TRBJ2-1
size: NA
CDR3: CASSSRDWGGEQFF
DNA: TGTGCCAGCAGCAGCCGGGACTGGGGTGGTGAGCAGTTCTTC

D: TRBD2
V: TRBV6-2/TRBV6-3
J: TRBJ2-2
size: NA
CDR3: CASSLGLAGTGELFF
DNA: TGTGCCAGCAGCCTGGGACTAGCGGGGACCGGGGAGCTGTTTTTT

D: NA
V: TRBV4-1
J: TRBJ2-7
size: NA
CDR3: CASSQEVDYEQYF
DNA: TGCGCCAGCAGCCAAGAGGTAGACTACGAGCAGTACTTC

D: NA
V: TRBV4-1
J: TRBJ1-5
size: few
CDR3: CASSQVRDGGRSQHF
DNA: TGCGCCAGCAGCCAAGTCCGGGACGGGGGTAGGTCCCAGCATTTT

D: TRBD1
V: TRBV10-3
J: TRBJ2-5
size: NA
CDR3: CAISDWGQGQETQYF
DNA: TGTGCCATCAGTGATTGGGGACAGGGGCAAGAGACCCAGTACTTC

D: NA
V: TRBV5-6
J: TRBJ1-1
size: NA
CDR3: CASSLERFRSEAFF
DNA: TGTGCCAGCAGCTTGGAAAGGTTCAGGTCTGAAGCTTTCTTT

D: NA
V: TRBV20-1
J: TRBJ1-1
size: few
CDR3: CSAREQGPGTEAFF
DNA: TGCAGTGCTAGAGAACAGGGCCCAGGGACTGAAGCTTTCTTT